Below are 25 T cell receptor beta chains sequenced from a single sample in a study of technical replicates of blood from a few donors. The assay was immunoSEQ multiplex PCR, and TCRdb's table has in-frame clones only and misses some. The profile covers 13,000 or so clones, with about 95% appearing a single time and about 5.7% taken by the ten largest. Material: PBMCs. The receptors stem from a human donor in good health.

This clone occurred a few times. CDR3 protein: CASSVTGSVDTEAFF. In DNA, the CDR3 is TGTGCCAGCAGCGTAACGGGGTCGGTGGACACTGAAGCTTTCTTT. The chain is built from TRBV9 and TRBJ1-1; D gene uncertain. The CDR3 runs to 15 residues. Trimming shortened V by 1 base and J by 3 bases, and 13 bases separated the two germline ends. CDR1 is SGDLS and CDR2 is YYNGEE in the germline V gene.

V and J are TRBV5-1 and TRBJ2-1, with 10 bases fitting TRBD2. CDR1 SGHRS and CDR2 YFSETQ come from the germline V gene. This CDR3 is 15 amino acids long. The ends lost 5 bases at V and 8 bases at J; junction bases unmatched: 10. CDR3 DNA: TGCGCCAGCAGACCTCCCGGGACTAGCGCGGATGAGCAGTTCTTC. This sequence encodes CASRPPGTSADEQFF.

The CDR3 reads CASSLDGASGRVVDTQYF. CDR3 coding DNA: TGTGCCAGCAGCTTAGACGGGGCTAGCGGGAGGGTAGTAGATACGCAGTATTTT. V is TRBV7-2 and J is TRBJ2-3, with 12 nucleotides matching TRBD2. V shed 1 base, J shed 5 bases, and the junction held 10 bases outside the gene matches. The CDR3 runs 18 residues. Looked up from germline, CDR1 is SGHTA and CDR2 is FQGNSA.

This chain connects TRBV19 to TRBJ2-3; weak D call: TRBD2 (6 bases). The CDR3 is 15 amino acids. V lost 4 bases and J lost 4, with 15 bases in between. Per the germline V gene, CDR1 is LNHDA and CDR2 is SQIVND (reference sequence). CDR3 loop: CASSSLGGTADTQYF. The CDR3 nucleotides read TGTGCCAGTAGTAGTCTAGGCGGGACCGCAGATACGCAGTATTTT.

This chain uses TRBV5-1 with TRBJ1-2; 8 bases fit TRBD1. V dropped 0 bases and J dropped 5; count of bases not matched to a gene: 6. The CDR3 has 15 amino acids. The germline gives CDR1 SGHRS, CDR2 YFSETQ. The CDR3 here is CASSLEAGGDYGYTF. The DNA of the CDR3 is TGCGCCAGCAGCTTGGAGGCAGGGGGCGATTATGGCTACACCTTC.

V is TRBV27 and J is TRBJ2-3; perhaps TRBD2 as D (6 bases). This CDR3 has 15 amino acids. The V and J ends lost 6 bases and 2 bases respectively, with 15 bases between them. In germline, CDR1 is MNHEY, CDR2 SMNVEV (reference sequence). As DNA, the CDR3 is TGTGCCAGCAGGCCACTGGAGGACTACACAGATACGCAGTATTTT. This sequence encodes CASRPLEDYTDTQYF.

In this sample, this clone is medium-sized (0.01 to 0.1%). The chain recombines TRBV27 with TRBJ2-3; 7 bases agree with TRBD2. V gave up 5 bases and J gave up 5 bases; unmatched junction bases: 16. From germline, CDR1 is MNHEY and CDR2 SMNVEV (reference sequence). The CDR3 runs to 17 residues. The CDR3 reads CASSPSGAGWIIDTQYF. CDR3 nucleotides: TGTGCCAGCAGTCCCTCAGGAGCGGGATGGATCATAGATACGCAGTATTTT.

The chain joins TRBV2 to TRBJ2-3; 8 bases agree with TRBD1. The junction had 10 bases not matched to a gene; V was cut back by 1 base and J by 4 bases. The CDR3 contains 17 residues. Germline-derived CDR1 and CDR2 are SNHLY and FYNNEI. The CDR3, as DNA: TGTGCCAGCAGTGAAGTGAGTCCGGGACAGGTCCCAGATACGCAGTATTTT. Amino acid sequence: CASSEVSPGQVPDTQYF.

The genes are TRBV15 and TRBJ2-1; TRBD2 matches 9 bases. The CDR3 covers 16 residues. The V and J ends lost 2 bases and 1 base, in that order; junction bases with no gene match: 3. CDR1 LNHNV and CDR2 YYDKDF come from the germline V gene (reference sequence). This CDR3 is CATSRSSGTSYNEQFF. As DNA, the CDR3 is TGTGCCACCAGCAGATCTAGCGGGACGTCCTACAATGAGCAGTTCTTC.

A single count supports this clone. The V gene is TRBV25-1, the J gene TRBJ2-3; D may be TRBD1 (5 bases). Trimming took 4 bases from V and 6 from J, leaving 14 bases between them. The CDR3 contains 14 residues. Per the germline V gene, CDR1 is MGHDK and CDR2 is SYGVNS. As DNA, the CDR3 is TGTGCCAGCAGTGTGGACACTGGCAGCGATACGCAGTATTTT. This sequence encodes CASSVDTGSDTQYF.

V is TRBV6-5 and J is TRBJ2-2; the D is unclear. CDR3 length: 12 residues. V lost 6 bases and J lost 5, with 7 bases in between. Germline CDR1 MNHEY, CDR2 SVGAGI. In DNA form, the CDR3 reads TGTGCCAGCAGATTCGAGACCGGGGAGCTGTTTTTT. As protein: CASRFETGELFF.

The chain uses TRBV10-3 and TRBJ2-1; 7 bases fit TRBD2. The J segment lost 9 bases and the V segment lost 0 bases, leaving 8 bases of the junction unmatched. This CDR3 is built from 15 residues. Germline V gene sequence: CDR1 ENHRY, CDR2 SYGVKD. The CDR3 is CAISESGGSITEQFF. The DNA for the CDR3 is TGTGCCATCAGTGAGTCCGGCGGGAGCATAACTGAGCAGTTCTTC.

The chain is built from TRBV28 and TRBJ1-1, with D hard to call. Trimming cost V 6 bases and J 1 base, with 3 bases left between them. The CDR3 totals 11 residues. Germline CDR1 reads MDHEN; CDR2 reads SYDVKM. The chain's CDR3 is CASSRNTEAFF. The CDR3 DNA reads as TGTGCCAGCAGCAGGAACACTGAAGCTTTCTTT.

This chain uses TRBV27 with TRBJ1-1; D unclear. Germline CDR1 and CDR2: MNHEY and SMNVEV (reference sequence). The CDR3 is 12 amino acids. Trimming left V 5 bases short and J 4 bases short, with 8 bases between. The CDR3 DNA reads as TGTGCCAGCAGTACCTCGAGCACTGAAGCTTTCTTT. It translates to CASSTSSTEAFF.

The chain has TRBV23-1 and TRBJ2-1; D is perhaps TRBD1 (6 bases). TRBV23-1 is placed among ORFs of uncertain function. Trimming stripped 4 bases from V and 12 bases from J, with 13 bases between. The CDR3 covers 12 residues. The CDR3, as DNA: TGCGCCAGCAGTCGTTTAGGCAGGGGGCAGTTCTTC. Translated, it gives CASSRLGRGQFF.

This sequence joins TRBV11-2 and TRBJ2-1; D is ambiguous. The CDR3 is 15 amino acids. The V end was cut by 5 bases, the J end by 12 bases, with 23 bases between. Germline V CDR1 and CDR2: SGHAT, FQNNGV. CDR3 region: CASSQSRPRTMRQFF. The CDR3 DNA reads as TGTGCCAGCAGCCAGTCTAGACCGAGAACAATGAGGCAGTTCTTC.

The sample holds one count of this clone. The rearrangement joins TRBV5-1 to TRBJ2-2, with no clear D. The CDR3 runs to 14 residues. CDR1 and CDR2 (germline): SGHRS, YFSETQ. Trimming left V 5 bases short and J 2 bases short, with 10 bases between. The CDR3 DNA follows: TGCGCCAGCAGGCTCAACTCTAACACCGGGGAGCTGTTTTTT. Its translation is CASRLNSNTGELFF.

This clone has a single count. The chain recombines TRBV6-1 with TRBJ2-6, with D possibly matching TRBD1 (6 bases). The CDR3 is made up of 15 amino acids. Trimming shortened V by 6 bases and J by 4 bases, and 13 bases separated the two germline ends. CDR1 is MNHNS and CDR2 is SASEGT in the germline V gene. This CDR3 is CASRAGADGANVLTF. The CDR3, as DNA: TGTGCCAGCAGGGCAGGGGCGGACGGGGCCAACGTCCTGACTTTC.

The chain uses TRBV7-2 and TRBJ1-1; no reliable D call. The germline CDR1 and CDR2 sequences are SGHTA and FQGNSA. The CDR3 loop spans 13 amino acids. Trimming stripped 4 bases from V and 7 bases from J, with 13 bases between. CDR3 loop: CASSSSDTREAFF. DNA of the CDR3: TGTGCCAGCAGCTCCTCTGACACACGTGAAGCTTTCTTT.

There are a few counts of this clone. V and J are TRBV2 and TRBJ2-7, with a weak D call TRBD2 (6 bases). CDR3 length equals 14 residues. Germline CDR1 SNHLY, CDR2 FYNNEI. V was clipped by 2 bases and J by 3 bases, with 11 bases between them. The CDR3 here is CASSEIAEYYEQYF. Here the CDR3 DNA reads TGTGCCAGCAGTGAAATAGCGGAATACTACGAGCAGTACTTC.

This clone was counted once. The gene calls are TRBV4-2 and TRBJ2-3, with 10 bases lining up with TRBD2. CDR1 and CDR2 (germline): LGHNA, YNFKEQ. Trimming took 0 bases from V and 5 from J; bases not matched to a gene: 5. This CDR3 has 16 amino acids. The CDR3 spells CASSQELAGGKDTQYF. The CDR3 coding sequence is TGTGCCAGCAGCCAAGAGTTAGCGGGAGGCAAAGATACGCAGTATTTT.

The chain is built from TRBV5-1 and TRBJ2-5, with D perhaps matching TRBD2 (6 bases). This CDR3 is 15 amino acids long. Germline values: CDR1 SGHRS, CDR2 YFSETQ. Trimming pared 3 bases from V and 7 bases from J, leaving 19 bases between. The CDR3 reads CASSSGATNRGTQYF. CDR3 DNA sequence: TGCGCCAGCAGCTCGGGAGCTACTAATAGGGGGACCCAGTACTTC. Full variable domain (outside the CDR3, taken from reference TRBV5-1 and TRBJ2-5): KAGVTQTPRYLIKTRGQQVTLSCSPISGHRSVSWYQQTPGQGLQFLFEYFSETQRNKGNFPGRFSGRQFSNSRSEMNVSTLELGDSALYLCASSSGATNRGTQYFGPGTRLLVL.

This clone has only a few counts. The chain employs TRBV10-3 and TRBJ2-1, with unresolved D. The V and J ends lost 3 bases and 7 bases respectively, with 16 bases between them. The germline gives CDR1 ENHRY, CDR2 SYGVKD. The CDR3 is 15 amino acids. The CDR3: CAISDTEPSKNEQFF. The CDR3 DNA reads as TGTGCCATCAGTGACACCGAGCCAAGTAAGAATGAGCAGTTCTTC.

CDR3 sequence reads: CASSLKSDRRTSGINEQYF. The CDR3 DNA is TGCGCCAGCAGCTTGAAGTCCGACCGCCGGACTAGCGGGATCAACGAGCAGTACTTC. The J gene is TRBJ2-7, the V gene TRBV5-1; 12 bases map to TRBD2. This CDR3 comprises 19 residues. V shed 1 base, J shed 5 bases, and the junction held 16 bases outside the gene matches. CDR1 is SGHRS, CDR2 YFSETQ, per germline.

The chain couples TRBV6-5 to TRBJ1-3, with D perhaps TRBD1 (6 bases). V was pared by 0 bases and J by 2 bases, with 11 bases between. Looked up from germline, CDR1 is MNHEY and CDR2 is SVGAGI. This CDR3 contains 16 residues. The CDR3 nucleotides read TGTGCCAGCAGTTACTCGGGGGCAGGGACTGGAAACACCATATATTTT. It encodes CASSYSGAGTGNTIYF.